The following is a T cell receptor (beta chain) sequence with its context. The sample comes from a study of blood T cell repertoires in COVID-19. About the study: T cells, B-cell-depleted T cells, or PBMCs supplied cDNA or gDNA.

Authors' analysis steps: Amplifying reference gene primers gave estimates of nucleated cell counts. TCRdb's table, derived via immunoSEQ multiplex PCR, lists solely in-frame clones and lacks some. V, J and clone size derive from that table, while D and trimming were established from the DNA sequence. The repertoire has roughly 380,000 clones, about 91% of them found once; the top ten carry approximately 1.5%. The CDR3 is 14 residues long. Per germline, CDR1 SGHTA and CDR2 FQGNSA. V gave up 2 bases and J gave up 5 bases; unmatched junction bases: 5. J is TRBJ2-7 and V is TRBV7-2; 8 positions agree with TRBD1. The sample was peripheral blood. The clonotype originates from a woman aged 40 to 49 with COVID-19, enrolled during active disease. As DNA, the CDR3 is TGTGCCAGCAGCTTACGGACAGGGAGCCACGAGCAGTACTTC. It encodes CASSLRTGSHEQYF.